The T cell receptor (beta chain) described here comes from a study of early T cells in non-severe SARS-CoV-2 infection. This clonotype was found a few times. TCRdb ran MiXCR on the 5' RACE reads and lists one entry per CDR3 protein. The sample shows about 88,000 distinct CDR3 sequences, about 16% of them seen only once. This CDR3 is built from 16 residues. The germline V gene encodes CDR1 SGHRS and CDR2 YFSETQ. Germline trimming cut 5 bases from V and 5 bases from J; bases unmatched to any gene: 13. The clonotype originates from an adult who was a healthcare worker with PCR-confirmed SARS-CoV-2 infection or an uninfected control (not recorded which). Sequenced sample: whole blood. This chain joins TRBV5-1 and TRBJ2-3; 8 positions match TRBD2. CDR3 loop: CASSSNPPGLEDTQYF. In nucleotides, the CDR3 is TGCGCCAGCAGTTCCAACCCGCCGGGACTAGAAGATACGCAGTATTTT.